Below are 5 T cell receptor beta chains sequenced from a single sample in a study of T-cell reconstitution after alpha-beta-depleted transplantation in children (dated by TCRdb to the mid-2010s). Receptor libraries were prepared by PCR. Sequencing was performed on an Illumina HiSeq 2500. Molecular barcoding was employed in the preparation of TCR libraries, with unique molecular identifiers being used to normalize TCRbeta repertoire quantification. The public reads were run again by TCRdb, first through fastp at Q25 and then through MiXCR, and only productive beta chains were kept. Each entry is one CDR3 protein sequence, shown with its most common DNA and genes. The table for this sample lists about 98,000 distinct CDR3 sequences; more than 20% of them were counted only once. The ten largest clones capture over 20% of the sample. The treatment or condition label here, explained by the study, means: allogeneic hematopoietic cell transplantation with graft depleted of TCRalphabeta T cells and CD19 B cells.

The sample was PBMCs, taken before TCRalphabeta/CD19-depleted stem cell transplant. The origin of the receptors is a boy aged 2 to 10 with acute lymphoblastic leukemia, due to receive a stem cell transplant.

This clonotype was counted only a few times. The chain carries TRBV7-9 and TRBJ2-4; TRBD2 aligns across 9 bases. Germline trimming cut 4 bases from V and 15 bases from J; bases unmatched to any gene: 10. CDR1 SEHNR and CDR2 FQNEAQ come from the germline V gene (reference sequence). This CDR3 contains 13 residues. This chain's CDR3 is CASSSPLAGETYF. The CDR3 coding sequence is TGTGCCAGCAGCTCCCCCTTAGCGGGGGAAACGTACTTC.

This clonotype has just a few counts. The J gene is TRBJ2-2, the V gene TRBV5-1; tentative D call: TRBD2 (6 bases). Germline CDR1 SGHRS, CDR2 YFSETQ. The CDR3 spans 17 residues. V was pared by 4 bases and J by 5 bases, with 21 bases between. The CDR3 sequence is CASSGGSGGLGTGELFF. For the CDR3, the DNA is TGCGCCAGCAGCGGGGGTAGCGGAGGTCTTGGAACCGGGGAGCTGTTTTTT.

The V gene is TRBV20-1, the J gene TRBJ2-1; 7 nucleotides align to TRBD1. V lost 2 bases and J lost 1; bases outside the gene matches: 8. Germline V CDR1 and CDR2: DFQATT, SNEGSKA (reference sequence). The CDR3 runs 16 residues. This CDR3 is CSARRIGGGSYNEQFF. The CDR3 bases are TGCAGTGCTAGAAGGATAGGGGGCGGATCCTACAATGAGCAGTTCTTC.

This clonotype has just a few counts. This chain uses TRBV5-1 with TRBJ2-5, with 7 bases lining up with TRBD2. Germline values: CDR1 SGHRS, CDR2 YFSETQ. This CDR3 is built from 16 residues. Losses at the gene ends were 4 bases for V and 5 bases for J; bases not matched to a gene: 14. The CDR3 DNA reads TGCGCCAGCAGCCGAACCCTAGCGGAGGGAGGGGAGACCCAGTACTTC. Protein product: CASSRTLAEGGETQYF.

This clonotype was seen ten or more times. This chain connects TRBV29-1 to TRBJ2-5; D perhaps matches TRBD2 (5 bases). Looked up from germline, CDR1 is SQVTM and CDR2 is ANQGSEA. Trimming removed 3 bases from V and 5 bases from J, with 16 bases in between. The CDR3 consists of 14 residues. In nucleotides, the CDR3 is TGCAGCGTTGATCCGGGATTGGGTTTGGAGACCCAGTACTTC. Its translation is CSVDPGLGLETQYF.